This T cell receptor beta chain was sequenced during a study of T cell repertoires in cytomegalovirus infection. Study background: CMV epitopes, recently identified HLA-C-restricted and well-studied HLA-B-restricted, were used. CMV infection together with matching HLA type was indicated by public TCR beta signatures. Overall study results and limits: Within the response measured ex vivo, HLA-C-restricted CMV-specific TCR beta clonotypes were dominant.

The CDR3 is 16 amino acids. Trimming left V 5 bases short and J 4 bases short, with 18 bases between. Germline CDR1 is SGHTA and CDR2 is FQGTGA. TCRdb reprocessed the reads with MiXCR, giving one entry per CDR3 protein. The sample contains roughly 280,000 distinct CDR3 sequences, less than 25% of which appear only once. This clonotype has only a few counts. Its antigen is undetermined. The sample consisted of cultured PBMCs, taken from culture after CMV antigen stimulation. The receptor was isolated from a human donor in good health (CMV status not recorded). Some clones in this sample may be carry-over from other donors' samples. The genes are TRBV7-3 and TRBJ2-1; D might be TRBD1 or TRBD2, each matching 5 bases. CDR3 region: CASSTTSRAGYNEQFF. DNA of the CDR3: TGTGCCAGCAGCACTACTTCGAGGGCAGGGTACAATGAGCAGTTCTTC.